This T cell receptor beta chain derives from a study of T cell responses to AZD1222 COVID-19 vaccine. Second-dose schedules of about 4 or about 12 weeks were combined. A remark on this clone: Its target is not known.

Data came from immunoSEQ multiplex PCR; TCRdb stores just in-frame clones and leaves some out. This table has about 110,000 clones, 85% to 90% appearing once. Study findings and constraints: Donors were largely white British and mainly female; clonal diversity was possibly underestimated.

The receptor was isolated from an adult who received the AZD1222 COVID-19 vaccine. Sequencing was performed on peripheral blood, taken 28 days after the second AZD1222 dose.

The CDR3 nucleotides read TGTGCCTGGGAAGGACAGGCGAGTTCACCCCTCCACTTT. Amino acid sequence: CAWEGQASSPLHF. The chain recombines TRBV30 with TRBJ1-6, with 7 bases fitting TRBD1. The CDR3 spans 13 residues. The germline V gene encodes CDR1 GTSNPN and CDR2 SVGIG (reference sequence). V trimming: 5 bases; J trimming: 9 bases; junction bases outside the gene matches: 7.